These 27 T cell receptor beta chains originate from one sample sequenced in a study of technical replicates of blood from several donors. Only in-frame clones appear in the TCRdb table, and some are missing; sequencing was by immunoSEQ multiplex PCR. The table records 60,000 to 65,000 clones, 85% to 95% of them present only once. Input material: PBMCs. Every receptor here comes from a human donor in good health. Some clones in this sample may be carry-over from other donors' samples.

The genes are TRBV2 and TRBJ1-1; D remains unclear. The germline V gene encodes CDR1 SNHLY and CDR2 FYNNEI. The CDR3 runs to 14 residues. Trimming removed 4 bases from V and 0 bases from J, with 9 bases in between. CDR3 coding DNA: TGTGCCAGCAGTGGGCCGGGGATGAACACTGAAGCTTTCTTT. This codes for CASSGPGMNTEAFF.

This chain links TRBV27 with TRBJ2-5, with 11 bases identical to TRBD2. Per germline, CDR1 MNHEY and CDR2 SMNVEV (reference sequence). V dropped 4 bases and J dropped 1; count of bases not matched to a gene: 2. This CDR3 spans 15 amino acids. CDR3: CASSSGLAVQETQYF. Here the CDR3 DNA reads TGTGCCAGCAGTTCGGGACTAGCGGTCCAAGAGACCCAGTACTTC.

The chain uses TRBV5-4 and TRBJ1-4, with 7 bases identical to TRBD1. The J segment lost 5 bases and the V segment lost 4 bases, leaving 8 bases of the junction unmatched. This CDR3 spans 15 amino acids. Germline loops: CDR1 SGHNT, CDR2 YYREEE (reference sequence). CDR3 sequence (DNA): TGTGCCAGCAGCCCCTCGACAGGGAAGAATGAAAAACTGTTTTTT. Protein sequence: CASSPSTGKNEKLFF.

The chain combines TRBV7-3 with TRBJ2-1; 8 bases match TRBD2. The J segment lost 9 bases and the V segment lost 5 bases, leaving 6 bases of the junction unmatched. This CDR3 has 13 amino acids. Germline CDR1 is SGHTA and CDR2 is FQGTGA. The CDR3 DNA reads as TGTGCCAGCAGCCGGGGGGGGAAGCGTGAGCAGTTCTTC. This translates into CASSRGGKREQFF.

In this sample, this clone turned up once. The chain carries TRBV7-8 and TRBJ1-1, with 7 bases lining up with TRBD1. The CDR3 spans 15 residues. After removal of 5 bases from V and 0 bases from J, the junction contained 6 bases not matched to a gene. Germline values: CDR1 SGHVS, CDR2 FQNEAQ. Here the CDR3 reads CASSPDRVVNTEAFF. CDR3 in DNA: TGTGCCAGCAGCCCAGACAGGGTAGTGAACACTGAAGCTTTCTTT.

Details on this clone: Compared with germline, one end of the junction differs, possibly owing to a read error. The chain links TRBV7-3 to TRBJ2-7; 11 positions match TRBD2. Germline assignment: CDR1 SGHTA and CDR2 FQGTGA. The CDR3 is 15 residues long. For the CDR3, the DNA is TGTGCCAGCAGCCTAACTAGCGGGGGAACCTACGAGCAGTACTTC. Translating gives CASSLTSGGTYEQYF.

The rearrangement joins TRBV10-2 to TRBJ2-2; TRBD2 agrees at 14 bases. Germline V CDR1 and CDR2: WSHSY, SAAADI. The V gene end was trimmed by 10 bases and the J gene end by 5 bases; junction bases not matched to a gene: 6. This CDR3 is 15 amino acids long. DNA for the CDR3: TGCGCCATAGGGACTAGCGGGAGAGAAACCGGGGAGCTGTTTTTT. Translated, it gives CAIGTSGRETGELFF.

This clone was seen only once. The chain uses TRBV7-3 and TRBJ1-1, with TRBD1 matching over 7 bases. Germline V gene data show CDR1 as SGHTA and CDR2 as FQGTGA. Unmatched junction bases numbered 1, after V lost 0 bases and J lost 3 bases. The CDR3 length is 14 residues. The CDR3 sequence: CASSLTDRDTEAFF. DNA of the CDR3: TGTGCCAGCAGCTTAACTGACAGGGACACTGAAGCTTTCTTT.

The V call is TRBV6-6, the J call TRBJ2-7; 8 nucleotides align to TRBD2. CDR1 MNHNY and CDR2 SVGAGI come from the germline V gene (reference sequence). Losses at the gene ends were 11 bases for V and 1 base for J; bases not matched to a gene: 7. The CDR3 contains 13 residues. The DNA of the CDR3 is TGTGCCGCGGGGGGAGGGCGATCCTACGAGCAGTACTTC. Translated, it gives CAAGGGRSYEQYF.

The chain is built from TRBV7-9 and TRBJ2-1; TRBD2 matches at 8 bases. The CDR3 is 15 residues long. Germline CDR1 and CDR2: SEHNR and FQNEAQ (reference sequence). Trimming cost V 5 bases and J 7 bases; bases outside gene matches: 10. The CDR3 is CASSLTGTRGNEQFF. The CDR3 DNA sequence: TGTGCCAGCAGCCTCACCGGGACTAGAGGGAATGAGCAGTTCTTC.

V gene TRBV6-4 combines with J gene TRBJ2-7; 7 bases fit TRBD2. The CDR3 sequence is 15 residues long. Trimming removed 4 bases from V and 6 bases from J; junction bases left unmatched: 12. Germline V gene sequence: CDR1 MRHNA, CDR2 SNTAGT. The CDR3 reads CASSVGGISFGEQYF. The DNA of the CDR3 is TGTGCCAGCAGTGTGGGAGGGATCTCATTTGGCGAGCAGTACTTC.

This chain links TRBV7-6 with TRBJ2-3; 8 bases line up with TRBD2. Germline V gives CDR1 SGHVS, CDR2 FNYEAQ. The CDR3 spans 14 residues. J gave up 2 bases and V 4 bases, and 2 bases lay outside the gene matches. The chain's CDR3 is CASSSSGFTDTQYF. The DNA for the CDR3 is TGTGCCAGCAGCTCTAGCGGGTTCACAGATACGCAGTATTTT. Supplemented by reference TRBV7-6 and TRBJ2-3, the full variable domain reads GAGVSQSPRYKVTKRGQDVALRCDPISGHVSLYWYRQALGQGPEFLTYFNYEAQQDKSGLPNDRFSAERPEGSISTLTIQRTEQRDSAMYRCASSSSGFTDTQYFGPGTRLTVL.

The V gene is TRBV7-2, the J gene TRBJ1-1, with TRBD1 identical over 9 bases. After removal of 5 bases from V and 5 bases from J, the junction contained 6 bases not matched to a gene. The CDR3 loop spans 14 amino acids. Per the germline V gene, CDR1 is SGHTA and CDR2 is FQGNSA. Here the CDR3 DNA reads TGTGCCAGCAGCGTACGACAGGGGGGGACTGAAGCTTTCTTT. The encoded protein is CASSVRQGGTEAFF.

The chain carries TRBV4-2 and TRBJ1-1; D call uncertain. This CDR3 contains 14 residues. V shed 5 bases and J shed 2 bases, with 12 bases lying between them. Germline CDR1 reads LGHNA; CDR2 reads YNFKEQ. The CDR3 protein is CASSAAGRNTEAFF. The CDR3 DNA reads as TGTGCCAGCAGCGCGGCTGGAAGAAACACTGAAGCTTTCTTT.

This chain links TRBV5-4 with TRBJ1-1; 7 bases are shared with TRBD1. V shed 4 bases, J shed 2 bases, and the junction held 8 bases outside the gene matches. The CDR3 runs 15 residues. Germline loops: CDR1 SGHNT, CDR2 YYREEE (reference sequence). CDR3 region: CASSDSRGVNTEAFF. The CDR3 region has the DNA TGTGCCAGCAGCGACTCCAGGGGGGTCAACACTGAAGCTTTCTTT.

The chain recombines TRBV27 with TRBJ1-6; D unclear. Deletions cut 3 bases from V and 0 bases from J, with 3 bases between. Germline CDR1 MNHEY, CDR2 SMNVEV (reference sequence). The length of the CDR3 is 14 residues. DNA for the CDR3: TGTGCCAGCAGTTTCAGCTCCTATAATTCACCCCTCCACTTT. Its protein is CASSFSSYNSPLHF.

The V and J genes are TRBV28 and TRBJ1-4; 9 bases are shared with TRBD1. Losses at the gene ends were 6 bases for V and 7 bases for J; bases not matched to a gene: 9. The CDR3 has 15 residues. The germline CDR1 and CDR2 sequences are MDHEN and SYDVKM. CDR3 amino acids: CASSTTGQGGEKLFF. DNA of the CDR3: TGTGCCAGCAGCACCACGGGACAGGGTGGTGAAAAACTGTTTTTT.

V is TRBV4-3 and J is TRBJ2-3; 8 bases match TRBD2. The CDR3 extends over 17 amino acids. Germline-derived CDR1 and CDR2 are LGHNA and YSLEER. The V gene end was trimmed by 4 bases and the J gene end by 4 bases; junction bases not matched to a gene: 13. The DNA for the CDR3 is TGCGCCAGCAGCCCCTTCGCCTCAGCGGGGGTTTCAGATACGCAGTATTTT. Its protein is CASSPFASAGVSDTQYF.

V usage is TRBV25-1 and J usage is TRBJ1-4, with a tentative D call TRBD1 (5 bases). The ends were cut back, 2 bases at V and 7 bases at J, with 14 bases in the middle. The CDR3 has 15 residues. CDR1 and CDR2 (germline): MGHDK, SYGVNS. CDR3 DNA: TGTGCCAGCAGTGAAACGGGGACTTATCGTGAAAAACTGTTTTTT. This encodes CASSETGTYREKLFF.

The V call is TRBV9, the J call TRBJ2-1, with 8 bases identical to TRBD2. CDR1 and CDR2 from the germline V gene are SGDLS and YYNGEE. Germline trimming cut 0 bases from V and 5 bases from J; bases unmatched to any gene: 4. The CDR3 length is 15 residues. The CDR3 DNA sequence: TGTGCCAGCAGCGTAGGTAGGACTAGCAACAATGAGCAGTTCTTC. It encodes CASSVGRTSNNEQFF.

The V and J genes are TRBV12-5 and TRBJ2-5; 7 bases map to TRBD2. With V trimmed by 2 bases and J by 3 bases, 0 bases remained unmatched. The germline gives CDR1 LGHNT, CDR2 FRNRAP. There are 13 residues in the CDR3. The CDR3 here is CASGLRGEETQYF. The CDR3 DNA sequence: TGTGCTAGTGGTTTGCGGGGGGAAGAGACCCAGTACTTC.

The chain couples TRBV7-9 to TRBJ1-3, with TRBD1 identical over 7 bases. The CDR3 extends over 13 amino acids. Germline trimming cut 11 bases from V and 5 bases from J; bases unmatched to any gene: 9. CDR1 is SEHNR, CDR2 FQNEAQ, per germline (reference sequence). CDR3 loop: CALGGTARNTIYF. CDR3 DNA: TGTGCCTTAGGGGGGACAGCAAGAAACACCATATATTTT.

This clone was detected only once. The CDR3 sequence: CASSRGDWTSHEQFF. DNA of the CDR3: TGTGCCAGCAGCCGCGGGGACTGGACATCCCATGAGCAGTTCTTC. The V call is TRBV7-2, the J call TRBJ2-1; possibly TRBD2 for D (6 bases). The germline V gene has CDR1 SGHTA and CDR2 FQGNSA. This CDR3 is built from 15 residues. V was pared by 5 bases and J by 8 bases, with 19 bases between.

The rearrangement links TRBV2 to TRBJ2-1, with TRBD1 matching over 7 bases. Per germline, CDR1 SNHLY and CDR2 FYNNEI. The ends lost 4 bases at V and 6 bases at J; junction bases unmatched: 3. CDR3 length: 13 residues. In nucleotides, the CDR3 is TGTGCCAGCAGTGTTCCAGGGGGCAATGAGCAGTTCTTC. Protein product: CASSVPGGNEQFF.

The chain uses TRBV30 and TRBJ1-1; possibly TRBD1 for D (5 bases). Per germline, CDR1 GTSNPN and CDR2 SVGIG (reference sequence). CDR3 size: 13 residues. V lost 1 base, J lost 3 bases, and 9 bases lay in between. The CDR3 sequence: CAWSGDSYTEAFF. CDR3 bases: TGTGCCTGGAGTGGTGACAGTTACACTGAAGCTTTCTTT.

The CDR3 nucleotides read TGCGCCAGCAGCCTACGGACTAGCGGGGGACCCGCGTTTTACGAGCAGTTCTTC. Translation: CASSLRTSGGPAFYEQFF. The rearrangement uses TRBV4-1 and TRBJ2-1; 13 nucleotides line up with TRBD2. CDR1 and CDR2 (germline): MGHRA, YSYEKL. This CDR3 has 18 residues. After removal of 4 bases from V and 10 bases from J, the junction contained 16 bases not matched to a gene.

The V call is TRBV11-3, the J call TRBJ1-3; 10 nucleotides agree with TRBD1. The CDR3 consists of 20 residues. V lost 5 bases to trimming and J lost 4 bases; unmatched junction nucleotides: 20. CDR1 is SGHNT, CDR2 YENEEA, per germline. In DNA form, the CDR3 reads TGTGCCAGCAGCCAAAAACCACCCCCGGGACAGGGGCCGGGGGGAAACACCATATATTTT. This codes for CASSQKPPPGQGPGGNTIYF.